This TCR beta chain was recorded in a study of blood T cell repertoires in COVID-19 (dated by TCRdb to the early 2020s). Background on the whole study: Samples covering the acute and convalescent phases of COVID-19 were provided by collaborators in the United States, Italy and Spain. The prospective study material was composed of cDNA or gDNA derived from T cells, B-cell-depleted T cells, or PBMCs. Deeply sampled blood TCRbeta repertoires from subjects exposed to, actively infected with, or recovered from COVID-19 were included in the dataset. The repertoires were released in a freely available public database meant as a resource for research on the immune response to SARS-CoV-2. Samples were obtained from the ongoing ImmuneRACE study (first 160 participants) and from some 1,200 subjects provided by 6 global collaborators. Nearly every sample came with metadata listing a de-identified subject ID, COVID-19 status, age in years and sex. HLA class I and class II types, where available, came from metadata supplied by the sample provider rather than from assay-based typing.

With regard to this clone: The target of this receptor is not known. No much larger clone is present one base from it, and per-base qualities are unavailable.

TCRbeta CDR3 regions were amplified from genomic DNA by means of the immunoSEQ Assay, a bias-controlled multiplex PCR. Per the original workflow: The number of nucleated cells in each sample was estimated from the amplification of reference gene primers within the assay. To quantify the absolute abundance of each unique TCRbeta CDR3 rearrangement, sequence reads were collapsed and filtered. For each sample, productive Simpson clonality was calculated by taking the square root of Simpson's diversity index across productive rearrangements. What TCRdb holds here is the immuneACCESS table cut down to in-frame rearrangements. Part of the clones is not present; checked against another copy, under half of the missing clones reflect an unresolved V gene, and the others are unexplained. V and J calls plus clone size are reproduced from that table; the DNA served to infer D and trimming. The sample table shows about 290,000 clones, and approximately 86% are seen once. Around 4.5% of the sample lies in the top ten.

Clipping removes 4 bases from V and 7 bases from J, with 5 as the unmatched junction base count. Including the terminal cysteine and phenylalanine, the CDR3 comprises 14 residues. The entry retains the CDR3 DNA only, 42 bases that are in frame from base 1. Reading the germline V gene gives CDR1 MDHEN and CDR2 SYDVKM. Broad study findings and their caveats: How much clinical and demographic metadata was included differed by source and by participant, and the metadata was provided uncurated.

Whole blood was collected in K2EDTA tubes by collaborating institutions according to the institutions' own protocols. For TCRbeta analysis, collaborators shipped samples as frozen whole blood, isolated PBMCs, or DNA extracted from either of those sample types. This sequence originates from a woman aged 45-65 years with active or convalescent COVID-19. Material for sequencing was peripheral blood. The chain links TRBV28 with TRBJ1-4; 8 bases in the junction line up with TRBD1. The DNA sequence reads TGTGCCAGCAGTTCCGACAGGGGTGGTGAAAAACTGTTTTTT. Translated, this is CASSSDRGGEKLFF.